The T cell receptor beta chain under discussion was sequenced for a study of lymphopenia after photon versus proton radiotherapy. Details on this clone: Its antigen remains unknown.

Study results and limitations: Survival link was tested only in deceased patients; proton benefit remains a possibility. Larger post-nadir TCR diversity loss correlated inversely with survival in deceased patients. After lymphocyte nadir, photon-treated repertoires showed oligoclonal expansion, especially CD8+ Temra. Under photons, naive T cells and diversity fell while effector/memory populations rose.

Trimming cost V 1 base and J 0 bases, with 9 bases left between them. The CDR3 extends over 16 amino acids. Germline-derived CDR1 and CDR2 are SEHNR and FQNEAQ (reference sequence). Clones were read by immunoSEQ multiplex PCR, and TCRdb kept only the in-frame ones, dropping some. Among 150,000 or so clones listed, 88% were seen once. The starting material was peripheral blood, obtained from a patient treated with photon-based radiotherapy. V gene TRBV7-9 combines with J gene TRBJ2-2; D call uncertain. This sequence originates from a man in his fifties with gastric cancer. The CDR3 DNA reads TGTGCCAGCAGCTTAGGCAGCAGGTCGAACACCGGGGAGCTGTTTTTT. This sequence encodes CASSLGSRSNTGELFF.